Below, 32 T cell receptor beta chains from the same sample are listed, as sequenced in a study of technical replicates of blood from several donors. Assay: immunoSEQ multiplex PCR; the TCRdb copy retains only in-frame clones and omits some. The table shows 74,000 or so clones, with about 96% occurring only once. The sample consisted of T cells isolated from PBMCs. These receptors originate from a human donor in good health.

This chain uses TRBV5-1 with TRBJ2-1, with TRBD2 identical over 12 bases. The trim removed 4 bases at V and 4 bases at J, leaving 3 bases unmatched. There are 15 residues in the CDR3. The germline V gene encodes CDR1 SGHRS and CDR2 YFSETQ. The CDR3 sequence: CASSLTSGGYNEQFF. The CDR3 DNA reads as TGCGCCAGCAGCCTGACTAGCGGGGGTTACAATGAGCAGTTCTTC. The full variable domain, in which reference TRBV5-1 and TRBJ2-1 provide the parts outside the CDR3, is KAGVTQTPRYLIKTRGQQVTLSCSPISGHRSVSWYQQTPGQGLQFLFEYFSETQRNKGNFPGRFSGRQFSNSRSEMNVSTLELGDSALYLCASSLTSGGYNEQFFGPGTRLTVL.

The rearrangement uses TRBV5-6 and TRBJ2-7; 10 nucleotides agree with TRBD2. Germline assignment: CDR1 SGHDT and CDR2 YYEEEE. V gave up 3 bases and J gave up 7 bases; unmatched junction bases: 16. The CDR3 loop spans 17 amino acids. As DNA, the CDR3 is TGTGCCAGCAGCTCAATGCCTCTAGCGGGAGTTTCTCAAGAGCAGTACTTC. Translation gives CASSSMPLAGVSQEQYF. Full variable domain (missing parts from reference TRBV5-6 and TRBJ2-7): DAGVTQSPTHLIKTRGQQVTLRCSPKSGHDTVSWYQQALGQGPQFIFQYYEEEERQRGNFPDRFSGHQFPNYSSELNVNALLLGDSALYLCASSSMPLAGVSQEQYFGPGTRLTVT.

V is TRBV5-4 and J is TRBJ2-7, with 11 bases that match TRBD1. The CDR3 covers 13 residues. Germline assignment: CDR1 SGHNT and CDR2 YYREEE (reference sequence). J was trimmed by 2 bases and V by 6 bases; bases with no gene match: 1. CDR3 nucleotides: TGTGCCAGCACGGGACAGGGGGCCTACGAGCAGTACTTC. This gives the protein CASTGQGAYEQYF.

This sequence joins TRBV5-1 and TRBJ2-2, with no clear D. Germline-derived CDR1 and CDR2 are SGHRS and YFSETQ. This CDR3 has 15 residues. V gave up 0 bases and J gave up 0 bases, with 6 bases separating them. CDR3 amino acids: CASSLERSNTGELFF. The CDR3 DNA sequence: TGCGCCAGCAGCTTGGAGAGATCGAACACCGGGGAGCTGTTTTTT.

This clone was observed once. The chain joins TRBV18 to TRBJ2-1; TRBD2 agrees at 10 bases. Germline V gene sequence: CDR1 KGHSH, CDR2 LQKENI. CDR3 length: 15 amino acids. Trimming at V came to 1 base and at J to 4 bases, leaving 1 base not matched to a gene. In DNA form, the CDR3 reads TGTGCCAGCTCACCACGGACTAGCGGTTACAATGAGCAGTTCTTC. Translation: CASSPRTSGYNEQFF.

This chain connects TRBV4-2 to TRBJ1-5, with unresolved D. V gave up 0 bases and J gave up 7 bases, with 7 bases separating them. The germline gives CDR1 LGHNA, CDR2 YNFKEQ. CDR3 size: 13 residues. CDR3 loop: CASSQERVQPQHF. CDR3 coding DNA: TGTGCCAGCAGCCAAGAACGGGTGCAGCCCCAGCATTTT.

The chain carries TRBV12-5 and TRBJ2-1; TRBD2 matches 8 bases. The ends lost 5 bases at V and 4 bases at J; junction bases unmatched: 7. The CDR3 is 15 residues long. In germline, CDR1 is LGHNT, CDR2 FRNRAP. In nucleotides, the CDR3 is TGTGCTAGTGGTCCCGGACTAGCCGTGTACAATGAGCAGTTCTTC. It encodes CASGPGLAVYNEQFF.

The chain employs TRBV15 and TRBJ2-7, with D maybe TRBD1 (5 bases). The V gene lost 3 bases and the J gene lost 4 bases, with 19 bases spanning the gap. Germline V gene lookup returns CDR1 LNHNV and CDR2 YYDKDF (reference sequence). This CDR3 is built from 16 residues. The chain's CDR3 is CATSRGWTQGSYEQYF. Here the CDR3 DNA reads TGTGCCACCAGCAGGGGTTGGACCCAGGGTTCTTACGAGCAGTACTTC.

The rearrangement links TRBV7-3 to TRBJ2-3; 11 bases match TRBD2. V dropped 6 bases and J dropped 5; count of bases not matched to a gene: 10. The CDR3 totals 16 residues. Looked up from germline, CDR1 is SGHTA and CDR2 is FQGTGA. As DNA, the CDR3 is TGTGCCAGCAGGTATCGTACTAGCGGGAGAGAAGATACGCAGTATTTT. It encodes CASRYRTSGREDTQYF.

The chain links TRBV6-1 to TRBJ1-2; the D is unclear. The CDR3 is 12 amino acids. Germline V gives CDR1 MNHNS, CDR2 SASEGT. V was pared by 2 bases and J by 4 bases, with 5 bases between. The CDR3 DNA follows: TGTGCCAGCAGTGAAAGCTTCTATGGCTACACCTTC. Translated: CASSESFYGYTF.

The count of this clone is one. This sequence joins TRBV28 and TRBJ2-5; 8 nucleotides line up with TRBD1. The CDR3 sequence is 15 residues long. Trimming took 5 bases from V and 5 from J; bases not matched to a gene: 10. CDR1 and CDR2 (germline): MDHEN, SYDVKM. The CDR3: CASSNGDRSMETQYF. In nucleotides, the CDR3 is TGTGCCAGCAGTAACGGGGACAGGTCTATGGAGACCCAGTACTTC.

This chain joins TRBV10-3 and TRBJ2-7; 9 nucleotides align to TRBD1. The CDR3 has 16 amino acids. V shed 2 bases and J 4 bases; nucleotides not matched to a gene: 9. Germline assignment: CDR1 ENHRY and CDR2 SYGVKD. The CDR3 reads CAISEGGQGASYEQYF. For the CDR3, the DNA is TGTGCCATCAGTGAGGGGGGACAGGGAGCCTCTTACGAGCAGTACTTC.

The gene calls are TRBV11-3 and TRBJ2-7; 7 bases fit TRBD2. Per germline, CDR1 SGHNT and CDR2 YENEEA. The CDR3 has 16 residues. Unmatched junction bases numbered 8, after V lost 3 bases and J lost 0 bases. CDR3 in DNA: TGTGCCAGCAGCTTTTTTACGGGAGGTCACTCCTACGAGCAGTACTTC. It codes for CASSFFTGGHSYEQYF.

The rearrangement links TRBV7-2 to TRBJ2-7; 8 bases map to TRBD1. Germline lookup yields CDR1 SGHTA and CDR2 FQGNSA. With V trimmed by 5 bases and J by 2 bases, 5 bases remained unmatched. CDR3 length: 14 amino acids. This chain's CDR3 is CASSGGTGPYEQYF. For the CDR3, the DNA is TGTGCCAGCAGCGGGGGGACAGGACCCTACGAGCAGTACTTC.

The rearrangement links TRBV6-5 to TRBJ1-4, with D hard to call. Germline assignment: CDR1 MNHEY and CDR2 SVGAGI. CDR3 length: 11 residues. V was cut by 8 bases and J by 10 bases, with 11 bases left in between. CDR3 sequence: CASGRLGKLFF. CDR3 nucleotides: TGTGCCAGCGGGAGACTGGGAAAACTGTTTTTT.

The V gene is TRBV29-1, the J gene TRBJ2-2, with no clear D. CDR3 length: 14 amino acids. Germline CDR1 and CDR2: SQVTM and ANQGSEA. V was shortened by 6 bases and J by 0 bases, with 11 bases between the two germline ends. CDR3 protein: CSVDIPSNTGELFF. The DNA for the CDR3 is TGCAGCGTCGACATACCCTCGAACACCGGGGAGCTGTTTTTT.

The CDR3 DNA reads as TGTGCCAGTAGTATAGGCACCAGGGTGAGCTCCTACAATGAGCAGTTCTTC. Translated: CASSIGTRVSSYNEQFF. The chain employs TRBV19 and TRBJ2-1; possibly TRBD1 for D (5 bases). Trimming pared 1 base from V and 0 bases from J, leaving 13 bases between. Germline V lookup: CDR1 LNHDA, CDR2 SQIVND (reference sequence). The CDR3 is made up of 17 amino acids. The complete variable domain, with remaining parts taken from reference TRBV19 and TRBJ2-1, reads DGGITQSPKYLFRKEGQNVTLSCEQNLNHDAMYWYRQDPGQGLRLIYYSQIVNDFQKGDIAEGYSVSREKKESFPLTVTSAQKNPTAFYLCASSIGTRVSSYNEQFFGPGTRLTVL.

The table lists this clone with a count of one. This chain joins TRBV30 and TRBJ1-5; 11 nucleotides line up with TRBD1. Unmatched junction bases numbered 3, after V lost 2 bases and J lost 6 bases. The CDR3 consists of 14 residues. Germline CDR1 and CDR2: GTSNPN and SVGIG (reference sequence). CDR3 sequence: CAWSTGQGAQPQHF. The DNA for the CDR3 is TGTGCCTGGAGTACAGGACAGGGGGCTCAGCCCCAGCATTTT. The full variable domain, rest sourced from reference TRBV30 and TRBJ1-5, is SQTIHQWPATLVQPVGSPLSLECTVEGTSNPNLYWYRQAAGRGLQLLFYSVGIGQISSEVPQNLSASRPQDRQFILSSKKLLLSDSGFYLCAWSTGQGAQPQHFGDGTRLSIL.

CDR3 sequence (DNA): TGTGCCAGCACAAAAGCGGACTCCTACGAGCAGTACTTC. Amino acids: CASTKADSYEQYF. V gene TRBV7-6 combines with J gene TRBJ2-7, with a possible D match to TRBD2 (5 bases). The CDR3 contains 13 residues. The germline gives CDR1 SGHVS, CDR2 FNYEAQ. V lost 7 bases and J lost 0, with 10 bases in between.

This sequence joins TRBV7-3 and TRBJ2-2; no firm D call. Deletions cut 4 bases from V and 7 bases from J, with 13 bases between. The CDR3 loop spans 14 amino acids. The germline V gene has CDR1 SGHTA and CDR2 FQGTGA. The CDR3 sequence: CASSSQFNFGELFF. Written as DNA, the CDR3 is TGTGCCAGCAGCTCTCAATTCAACTTCGGGGAGCTGTTTTTT.

The chain joins TRBV13 to TRBJ2-1; TRBD1 aligns across 8 bases. The V gene's germline CDR1 is PRHDT and CDR2 FYEKMQ (reference sequence). Unmatched junction bases numbered 7, after V lost 6 bases and J lost 3 bases. CDR3 length equals 15 residues. The CDR3 is CASSSAGTGYNEQFF. The CDR3 nucleotides read TGTGCCAGCAGTTCCGCCGGGACAGGCTACAATGAGCAGTTCTTC.

The chain recombines TRBV13 with TRBJ2-1, with 8 positions matching TRBD2. V shed 5 bases, J shed 1 base, and the junction held 4 bases outside the gene matches. The CDR3 length is 15 residues. The germline V gene has CDR1 PRHDT and CDR2 FYEKMQ (reference sequence). The CDR3 reads CASSQRLASYNEQFF. The CDR3 DNA follows: TGTGCCAGCAGCCAAAGACTAGCGTCCTACAATGAGCAGTTCTTC.

The rearrangement uses TRBV28 and TRBJ1-4, with D possibly matching TRBD1 (6 bases). The germline gives CDR1 MDHEN, CDR2 SYDVKM. CDR3 length equals 17 residues. Trimming shortened V by 3 bases and J by 0 bases, and 14 bases separated the two germline ends. The chain's CDR3 is CASSLRRDIATNEKLFF. The CDR3 coding sequence is TGTGCCAGCAGTTTGAGACGGGACATTGCAACTAATGAAAAACTGTTTTTT.

The chain is built from TRBV10-3 and TRBJ2-7; TRBD1 matches at 9 bases. CDR1 and CDR2 from the germline V gene are ENHRY and SYGVKD. This CDR3 has 15 amino acids. Trimming cost V 3 bases and J 3 bases; bases outside gene matches: 6. CDR3: CAISDIRDRDYEQYF. The CDR3 DNA reads TGTGCCATCAGTGACATCCGGGACAGGGACTACGAGCAGTACTTC.

This clone was counted between two and nine times. The chain couples TRBV29-1 to TRBJ1-1; D is undetermined. Trimming took 4 bases from V and 1 from J, leaving 10 bases between them. The CDR3 length is 13 residues. Germline lookup yields CDR1 SQVTM and CDR2 ANQGSEA. This CDR3 reads CSVGGLTNTEAFF. The CDR3 nucleotides read TGCAGCGTTGGAGGGTTAACGAACACTGAAGCTTTCTTT.

The chain employs TRBV11-3 and TRBJ2-7; the D gene is possibly TRBD2 (6 bases). The length of the CDR3 is 12 residues. Germline V CDR1 and CDR2: SGHNT, YENEEA. V was shortened by 4 bases and J by 3 bases, with 7 bases between the two germline ends. The CDR3 nucleotides read TGTGCCAGCAGCTCGGACTACTACGAGCAGTACTTC. Protein: CASSSDYYEQYF.

The chain employs TRBV5-1 and TRBJ2-3; weak D call: TRBD2 (6 bases). CDR1 and CDR2 from the germline V gene are SGHRS and YFSETQ. V lost 0 bases, J lost 2 bases, and 13 bases lay in between. The CDR3 loop spans 16 amino acids. The DNA of the CDR3 is TGCGCCAGCAGCTTGGTCCGGGGGTCACACACAGATACGCAGTATTTT. Its translation: CASSLVRGSHTDTQYF.

V and J are TRBV2 and TRBJ2-5, with 7 bases matching TRBD1. The V and J ends lost 6 bases and 4 bases, in that order; junction bases with no gene match: 5. Looked up from germline, CDR1 is SNHLY and CDR2 is FYNNEI. This CDR3 region has 13 residues. CDR3 in DNA: TGTGCCAGCAGCTTGACAGGGAGAGAGACCCAGTACTTC. This gives the protein CASSLTGRETQYF.

The chain joins TRBV27 to TRBJ1-2; 7 nucleotides line up with TRBD1. The CDR3 is made up of 13 amino acids. Germline lookup yields CDR1 MNHEY and CDR2 SMNVEV (reference sequence). Trimming cost V 2 bases and J 7 bases; bases outside gene matches: 4. As DNA, the CDR3 is TGTGCCAGCAGTTTAGACAGGGAGATTGGCTACACCTTC. Protein sequence: CASSLDREIGYTF.

A single count supports this clone. The chain uses TRBV4-1 and TRBJ2-5; perhaps TRBD1 as D (6 bases). CDR3 length: 16 residues. The germline V gene encodes CDR1 MGHRA and CDR2 YSYEKL. Deletions cut 0 bases from V and 5 bases from J, with 16 bases between. CDR3 nucleotides: TGCGCCAGCAGCCAAGATCGGGCAGGGGTAGGGGAGACCCAGTACTTC. Translating gives CASSQDRAGVGETQYF.

This clone was seen a single time. The genes are TRBV9 and TRBJ1-2; 7 nucleotides match TRBD1. V lost 4 bases to trimming and J lost 3 bases; unmatched junction nucleotides: 9. Germline V CDR1 and CDR2: SGDLS, YYNGEE. The CDR3 has 15 residues. The CDR3 DNA reads as TGTGCCAGCAGCCCAGAGGGGACAGTGGACTATGGCTACACCTTC. Translating it yields CASSPEGTVDYGYTF.

The rearrangement uses TRBV6-1 and TRBJ2-7; no firm D call. The germline gives CDR1 MNHNS, CDR2 SASEGT. This CDR3 has 12 amino acids. The V and J ends lost 0 bases and 6 bases respectively, with 6 bases between them. The CDR3 loop is CASSEALGEQYF. CDR3 nucleotides: TGTGCCAGCAGTGAAGCGCTAGGCGAGCAGTACTTC.